Listed below are T cell receptor beta chains from one sample, sequenced in a study of regulatory T cells in long-lasting Graves disease. TCRdb re-derived calls from the multiplex PCR reads in MiXCR, one entry per CDR3 protein. The sample lists about 440,000 distinct CDR3 sequences; less than 20% were seen once. These data are also associated with another study on T cells in Graves' hyperthyroidism and ophthalmopathy.

The sequenced sample was peripheral blood mononuclear cells (PBMCs), obtained at new diagnosis, from a patient treated with antithyroid drugs. These receptors were collected from a woman under 30 with Graves disease. Both conserved end residues are part of each CDR3. A D gene is named only where the DNA matches it firmly. Only some rows state a clone size, as once, few, many or a class for expanded clones.

j_gene: TRBJ2-7; len: 17; d_gene: -; v_gene: TRBV14; abundance: -; CDR3nt: TGTGCCAGCAGCCAAGATCCGGGGATCAGGAGCTCCTACGAGCAGTACTTC; CDR3aa: CASSQDPGIRSSYEQYF
j_gene: TRBJ2-7; len: 15; d_gene: -; v_gene: TRBV5-1; abundance: -; CDR3nt: TGCGCCAGCAGCTTATGGCAGGGCGTAATCAACGAGCAGTACTTC; CDR3aa: CASSLWQGVINEQYF
j_gene: TRBJ2-7; len: 15; d_gene: -; v_gene: TRBV27; abundance: -; CDR3nt: TGTGCCAGCACAAAACTAGGAGTGAGCTCCTACGAGCAGTACTTC; CDR3aa: CASTKLGVSSYEQYF
j_gene: TRBJ2-5; len: 13; d_gene: -; v_gene: TRBV12-3/TRBV12-4; abundance: few; CDR3nt: TGTGCCAGCAGTTCCCGGGTAGTAAAGACCCAGTACTTC; CDR3aa: CASSSRVVKTQYF
j_gene: TRBJ2-5; len: 17; d_gene: TRBD2; v_gene: TRBV5-6; abundance: -; CDR3nt: TGTGCCAGCAGCCCCCGTAGCGGGAGGGCCTTTCTAGAGACCCAGTACTTC; CDR3aa: CASSPRSGRAFLETQYF
j_gene: TRBJ1-4; len: 15; d_gene: TRBD1; v_gene: TRBV6-2/TRBV6-3; abundance: few; CDR3nt: TGTGCCAGCAGTTACCGGGGACAGGGGGCCGGAAAACTGTTTTTT; CDR3aa: CASSYRGQGAGKLFF
j_gene: TRBJ1-5; len: 16; d_gene: TRBD1; v_gene: TRBV7-9; abundance: -; CDR3nt: TGTGCCAGCAGCTTAGAGGCAGGGGGGGACGATCAGCCCCAGCATTTT; CDR3aa: CASSLEAGGDDQPQHF
j_gene: TRBJ2-1; len: 14; d_gene: -; v_gene: TRBV6-2/TRBV6-3; abundance: many; CDR3nt: TGTGCCAGCAGTGTCCAGCTCTCCTACAATGAGCAGTTCTTC; CDR3aa: CASSVQLSYNEQFF
j_gene: TRBJ1-1; len: 15; d_gene: -; v_gene: TRBV5-1; abundance: few; CDR3nt: TGCGCCAGCAGGGAGGCATCAGCGGGGAACACTGAAGCTTTCTTT; CDR3aa: CASREASAGNTEAFF
j_gene: TRBJ2-7; len: 14; d_gene: -; v_gene: TRBV28; abundance: few; CDR3nt: TGTGCCAGCTGTCCGCTTCGGGGACCCTACGAGCAGTACTTC; CDR3aa: CASCPLRGPYEQYF
j_gene: TRBJ2-7; len: 16; d_gene: TRBD2; v_gene: TRBV2; abundance: -; CDR3nt: TGTGCCAGCAGTAAAACCGGGGACTATAGCCCCTACGAGCAGTACTTC; CDR3aa: CASSKTGDYSPYEQYF
j_gene: TRBJ2-4; len: 12; d_gene: -; v_gene: TRBV28; abundance: many; CDR3nt: TGTGCCAGCATAGGAGTTTCAAACATTCAGTACTTC; CDR3aa: CASIGVSNIQYF
j_gene: TRBJ2-7; len: 14; d_gene: -; v_gene: TRBV10-1; abundance: -; CDR3nt: TGCGCCAGCAGGGACCCGGGACCCCAATGCGAGCAGTACTTC; CDR3aa: CASRDPGPQCEQYF
j_gene: TRBJ1-2; len: 14; d_gene: -; v_gene: TRBV6-1; abundance: few; CDR3nt: TGTGCCAGCAGCCCCAAGCTGGCAGGGGATGGCTACACCTTC; CDR3aa: CASSPKLAGDGYTF
j_gene: TRBJ1-1; len: 15; d_gene: -; v_gene: TRBV5-6; abundance: -; CDR3nt: TGTGCCAGCAGCTTGGAGGCCAGTATGAACACTGAAGCTTTCTTT; CDR3aa: CASSLEASMNTEAFF
j_gene: TRBJ2-7; len: 15; d_gene: -; v_gene: TRBV11-2; abundance: many; CDR3nt: TGTGCCAGCAGCTGGCAGCGATTCGTTTCCTGGGAGCAGTACTTC; CDR3aa: CASSWQRFVSWEQYF
j_gene: TRBJ2-1; len: 18; d_gene: TRBD2; v_gene: TRBV27; abundance: few; CDR3nt: TGTGCCAGCAGTGAAGGGACTAGCGGGACACAACCCTACAATGAGCAGTTCTTC; CDR3aa: CASSEGTSGTQPYNEQFF
j_gene: TRBJ2-7; len: 16; d_gene: -; v_gene: TRBV20-1; abundance: many; CDR3nt: TGCAGTGCTAGAGCCTCGTTAAGGGTGTTTGCCTACGAGCAGTACTTC; CDR3aa: CSARASLRVFAYEQYF
j_gene: TRBJ2-1; len: 14; d_gene: -; v_gene: TRBV20-1; abundance: many; CDR3nt: TGCAGTGCTAAAGTCCTAGCGAGGTACAATGAGCAGTTCTTC; CDR3aa: CSAKVLARYNEQFF
j_gene: TRBJ1-5; len: 13; d_gene: -; v_gene: TRBV30; abundance: many; CDR3nt: TGTGCCTGGAGTGTCGGCAGGTATCAGCCCCAGCATTTT; CDR3aa: CAWSVGRYQPQHF
j_gene: TRBJ1-3; len: 15; d_gene: TRBD1; v_gene: TRBV7-2; abundance: many; CDR3nt: TGTGCCAGCAGCTTAGAGGGGGCGCGGGGAAACACCATATATTTT; CDR3aa: CASSLEGARGNTIYF
j_gene: TRBJ2-1; len: 15; d_gene: TRBD2; v_gene: TRBV7-3; abundance: many; CDR3nt: TGTGCCAGCAGCTCAGCGGGAGGCACTGGCAATGAGCAGTTCTTC; CDR3aa: CASSSAGGTGNEQFF
j_gene: TRBJ2-7; len: 17; d_gene: -; v_gene: TRBV7-9; abundance: few; CDR3nt: TGTGCCAGCAGCTTCCCCGGGAGTGGTGCCCCCTCCTACGAGCAGTACTTC; CDR3aa: CASSFPGSGAPSYEQYF
j_gene: TRBJ1-3; len: 15; d_gene: -; v_gene: TRBV20-1; abundance: many; CDR3nt: TGCAGTGCTAGATTTCCTTCGACCTCTGGAAACACCATATATTTT; CDR3aa: CSARFPSTSGNTIYF
j_gene: TRBJ2-2; len: 15; d_gene: -; v_gene: TRBV6-2/TRBV6-3; abundance: -; CDR3nt: TGTGCCAGCAGAACTGGGGGAGTGGGGACCGGGGAGCTGTTTTTT; CDR3aa: CASRTGGVGTGELFF
j_gene: TRBJ1-5; len: 14; d_gene: -; v_gene: TRBV28; abundance: many; CDR3nt: TGTGCCAGCAGTTTGGTTGACAGCAATCAGCCCCAGCATTTT; CDR3aa: CASSLVDSNQPQHF
j_gene: TRBJ2-6; len: 16; d_gene: TRBD2; v_gene: TRBV12-3/TRBV12-4; abundance: few; CDR3nt: TGTGCCAGCAGTTTTCGCGGGGGCTCTGGGGCCAACGTCCTGACTTTC; CDR3aa: CASSFRGGSGANVLTF
j_gene: TRBJ1-3; len: 16; d_gene: TRBD1; v_gene: TRBV9; abundance: -; CDR3nt: TGTGCCAGCAGCGTAGTGCAAGGGGGCCCTGGAAACACCATATATTTT; CDR3aa: CASSVVQGGPGNTIYF
j_gene: TRBJ2-1; len: 14; d_gene: -; v_gene: TRBV28; abundance: many; CDR3nt: TGTGCCAGCCTATCGGCCCTTCGCTACAATGAGCAGTTCTTC; CDR3aa: CASLSALRYNEQFF
j_gene: TRBJ2-1; len: 18; d_gene: TRBD1; v_gene: TRBV6-2/TRBV6-3; abundance: -; CDR3nt: TGTGCCAGCAGTTACTCGATTGATACAGGGGGCATCGGATATGAGCAGTTCTTC; CDR3aa: CASSYSIDTGGIGYEQFF
j_gene: TRBJ1-4; len: 15; d_gene: TRBD1; v_gene: TRBV11-2; abundance: many; CDR3nt: TGTGCCAGCAGCTTTAATACAGGGGGCGGCGAAAAACTGTTTTTT; CDR3aa: CASSFNTGGGEKLFF
j_gene: TRBJ2-1; len: 12; d_gene: -; v_gene: TRBV7-2; abundance: few; CDR3nt: TGTGCCAGCAGCTTAGTGGGTAGTGAGCAGTTCTTC; CDR3aa: CASSLVGSEQFF
j_gene: TRBJ1-2; len: 16; d_gene: -; v_gene: TRBV30; abundance: few; CDR3nt: TGTGCCTGGAGTGTACTTACAACCTTTTCTAACTATGGCTACACCTTC; CDR3aa: CAWSVLTTFSNYGYTF
j_gene: TRBJ2-5; len: 17; d_gene: TRBD2; v_gene: TRBV6-1; abundance: many; CDR3nt: TGTGCCAGCAGTGAAGCGTCGCTAGCGGGACCCCAAGAGACCCAGTACTTC; CDR3aa: CASSEASLAGPQETQYF
j_gene: TRBJ2-7; len: 14; d_gene: -; v_gene: TRBV5-5; abundance: -; CDR3nt: TGTGCCAGCAGCTTCTTTGTTCAGGACTACGAGCAGTACTTC; CDR3aa: CASSFFVQDYEQYF
j_gene: TRBJ1-2; len: 13; d_gene: -; v_gene: TRBV2; abundance: -; CDR3nt: TGTGCCAGCAGTGAAGGGTATGACTATGGCTACACCTTC; CDR3aa: CASSEGYDYGYTF
j_gene: TRBJ2-7; len: 20; d_gene: TRBD2; v_gene: TRBV12-3/TRBV12-4; abundance: -; CDR3nt: TGTGCCAGCAGCGGGGGGGCTGCGGGACTAGCGGGAGGCTCGTCCTACGAGCAGTACTTC; CDR3aa: CASSGGAAGLAGGSSYEQYF
j_gene: TRBJ2-5; len: 14; d_gene: TRBD2; v_gene: TRBV9; abundance: few; CDR3nt: TGTGCCAGCAGCGTAACTAGCGGGAGGGAGACCCAGTACTTC; CDR3aa: CASSVTSGRETQYF
j_gene: TRBJ2-2; len: 13; d_gene: -; v_gene: TRBV20-1; abundance: few; CDR3nt: TGCAGTGCTAGAGAGATCCGCCCCGGGGAGCTGTTTTTT; CDR3aa: CSAREIRPGELFF
j_gene: TRBJ1-4; len: 15; d_gene: -; v_gene: TRBV9; abundance: -; CDR3nt: TGTGCCAGCAGCGCCGACGGTCCAACTAATGAAAAACTGTTTTTT; CDR3aa: CASSADGPTNEKLFF
j_gene: TRBJ1-4; len: 17; d_gene: -; v_gene: TRBV7-9; abundance: few; CDR3nt: TGTGCCAGCAGCTTACCGAGCTTAATATGGGGTAATGAAAAACTGTTTTTT; CDR3aa: CASSLPSLIWGNEKLFF
j_gene: TRBJ2-5; len: 13; d_gene: TRBD2; v_gene: TRBV6-4; abundance: -; CDR3nt: TGTGCCATCAGGGAGGGAATTGAAGAGACCCAGTACTTC; CDR3aa: CAIREGIEETQYF
j_gene: TRBJ2-2; len: 14; d_gene: -; v_gene: TRBV20-1; abundance: -; CDR3nt: TGCAGTGTATGGGACAAATTAAACACCGGGGAGCTGTTTTTT; CDR3aa: CSVWDKLNTGELFF
j_gene: TRBJ2-1; len: 15; d_gene: TRBD2; v_gene: TRBV10-3; abundance: -; CDR3nt: TGTGCCATCAGTAGATCCGGGACTAGTAACAATGAGCAGTTCTTC; CDR3aa: CAISRSGTSNNEQFF
j_gene: TRBJ2-5; len: 14; d_gene: -; v_gene: TRBV5-1; abundance: -; CDR3nt: TGCGCCAGCAGCCACCGGACCCCCCAGGAGACCCAGTACTTC; CDR3aa: CASSHRTPQETQYF
j_gene: TRBJ1-5; len: 14; d_gene: -; v_gene: TRBV27; abundance: many; CDR3nt: TGTGCCAGCCGAGAGCGGGGCGGCAATCAGCCCCAGCATTTT; CDR3aa: CASRERGGNQPQHF